This entry lists 5 T cell receptor beta chains sequenced from one sample in a study of cytotoxic CD8 clonotypes in ibrutinib-treated CLL. Sequencing was performed with immunoSEQ multiplex PCR; in TCRdb, only in-frame clones are kept and a portion is missing. The sample carries 150,000 to 200,000 clones, about 88% recorded once. Sequenced material: PBMCs, taken at disease progression, from a patient treated with ibrutinib. All receptors come from a human donor with chronic lymphocytic leukemia.

The chain links TRBV11-3 to TRBJ2-7; the D is unclear. With 3 bases removed from V and 6 bases from J, the gap between germline ends came to 9 bases. Germline CDR1 is SGHNT and CDR2 is YENEEA. There are 12 residues in the CDR3. The CDR3 reads CASSLETREQYF. CDR3 in DNA: TGTGCCAGCAGCTTGGAAACTCGCGAGCAGTACTTC.

This sequence joins TRBV4-3 and TRBJ2-2; 8 positions agree with TRBD2. In germline, CDR1 is LGHNA, CDR2 YSLEER. The length of the CDR3 is 16 residues. Trimming took 2 bases from V and 6 from J; bases not matched to a gene: 8. CDR3 sequence reads: CASSQFPTSDAGELFF. The CDR3 bases are TGCGCCAGCAGCCAATTCCCGACTAGCGATGCCGGGGAGCTGTTTTTT.

V is TRBV29-1 and J is TRBJ2-1, with D possibly TRBD2 on 5 matching bases. Trimming removed 6 bases at V and 2 bases at J, with 14 bases between. The germline V gene has CDR1 SQVTM and CDR2 ANQGSEA. The CDR3 loop spans 14 amino acids. CDR3 sequence: CSVEPVGTYNEQFF. CDR3 bases: TGCAGCGTGGAACCTGTCGGGACCTACAATGAGCAGTTCTTC.

The chain is built from TRBV28 and TRBJ2-2, with 8 bases lining up with TRBD1. The germline V gene has CDR1 MDHEN and CDR2 SYDVKM. CDR3 length: 16 residues. V shed 4 bases, J shed 4 bases, and the junction held 8 bases outside the gene matches. As DNA, the CDR3 is TGTGCCAGCAGTTCTCCAGGGGGCACGCGCACCGGGGAGCTGTTTTTT. This codes for CASSSPGGTRTGELFF.

This clone was seen once. The V gene is TRBV5-1, the J gene TRBJ2-2; no reliable D call. Trimming cost V 2 bases and J 3 bases, with 17 bases left between them. CDR3 length equals 17 residues. Germline CDR1 reads SGHRS; CDR2 reads YFSETQ. CDR3 nucleotide sequence: TGCGCCAGCAGCTTTTCCCCCCGCGGTGAACACACCGGGGAGCTGTTTTTT. This gives the protein CASSFSPRGEHTGELFF.